These 2 T cell receptor beta chains were sequenced from one sample in a study of identical twins. TCRdb analysed the 5' RACE reads with MiXCR anew, one entry per CDR3 protein. This table has a few hundred thousand distinct CDR3 sequences, 18% appearing once. Sequencing was done on a sample of naive T cells sorted from blood. The receptors shown here come from a man aged 45-65 years in good health.

This clonotype appeared many times. V is TRBV12-3 or TRBV12-4 and J is TRBJ1-3; D remains ambiguous. Trimming left V 3 bases short and J 3 bases short, with 3 bases between. The CDR3 extends over 12 amino acids. The CDR3 is CASSFRGNTIYF. The CDR3 coding sequence is TGTGCCAGCAGTTTCCGTGGAAACACCATATATTTT.

The chain links TRBV24-1 to TRBJ2-5; D unclear. The germline V and J ends were trimmed by 1 base and 5 bases, with 7 bases remaining between them. Per the germline V gene, CDR1 is KGHDR and CDR2 is SFDVKD. The CDR3 is made up of 13 amino acids. This CDR3 reads CATSDFLQETQYF. CDR3 nucleotides: TGTGCCACCAGTGATTTTCTCCAGGAGACCCAGTACTTC.